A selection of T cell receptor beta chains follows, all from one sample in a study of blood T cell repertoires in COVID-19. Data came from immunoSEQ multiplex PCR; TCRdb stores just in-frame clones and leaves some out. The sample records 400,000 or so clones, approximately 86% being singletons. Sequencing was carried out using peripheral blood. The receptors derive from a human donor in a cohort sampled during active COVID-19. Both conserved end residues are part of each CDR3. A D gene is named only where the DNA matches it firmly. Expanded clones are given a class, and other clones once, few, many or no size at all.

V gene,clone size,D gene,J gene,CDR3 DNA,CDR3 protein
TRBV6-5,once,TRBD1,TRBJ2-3,TGTGCCACCGGGGACAGAGTCACAGATACGCAGTATTTT,CATGDRVTDTQYF
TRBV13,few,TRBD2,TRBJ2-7,TGTGCCAGCAGCCTCCCCGGGGAGCGGGACTCCTACGAGCAGTACTTC,CASSLPGERDSYEQYF
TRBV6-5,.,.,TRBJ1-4,TGTGCCAGCAGTTACCGGGGGGCGGACGAAAAACTGTTTTTT,CASSYRGADEKLFF
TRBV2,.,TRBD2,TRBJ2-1,TGTGCCAGCAGTACTAGCGGGACCTACAATGAGCAGTTCTTC,CASSTSGTYNEQFF
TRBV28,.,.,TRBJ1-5,TGTGCCAGCCGGACTGATAGCAATCAGCCCCAGCATTTT,CASRTDSNQPQHF
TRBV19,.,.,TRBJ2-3,TGTGCCAGTAGTACCTCGCGGGCCGATATTGATACGCAGTATTTT,CASSTSRADIDTQYF
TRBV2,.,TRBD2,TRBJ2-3,TGTGCCAGCAGTGTTATAATGCCGGGACTAGCGGGAGATACGCAGTATTTT,CASSVIMPGLAGDTQYF
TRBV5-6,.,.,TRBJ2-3,TGTGCCAGCAGCTTGGTAGGGCGGGGATTCACAGATACGCAGTATTTT,CASSLVGRGFTDTQYF
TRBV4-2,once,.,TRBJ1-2,TGTGCCAGCAGAAGGGTAGGGGCAAGGGATGGCTACACCTTC,CASRRVGARDGYTF
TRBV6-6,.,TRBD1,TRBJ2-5,TGTGCCAGCAGTTTAGGGACAGCTTGGGGGGAGACCCAGTACTTC,CASSLGTAWGETQYF
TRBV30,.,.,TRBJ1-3,TGTGCCTGGAACTCGGGAGCAGAATTTTCTGGAAACACCATATATTTT,CAWNSGAEFSGNTIYF
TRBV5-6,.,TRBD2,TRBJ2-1,TGTGCCAGCCAAGGCCTAGCGGGAGGGCCGGGTGAGCAGTTCTTC,CASQGLAGGPGEQFF
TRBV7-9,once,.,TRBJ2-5,TGTGCCAGCAGCTTAGATTTAGAAGAGACCCAGTACTTC,CASSLDLEETQYF
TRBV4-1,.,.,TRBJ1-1,TGCGCCAGCAGCCTGGACTTTACGGGCACTGAAGCTTTCTTT,CASSLDFTGTEAFF
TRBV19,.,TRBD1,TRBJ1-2,TGTGCCAGTAGTATTGGGACAGTCTATGGCTACACCTTC,CASSIGTVYGYTF
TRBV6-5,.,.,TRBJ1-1,TGTGCCAGCCAAAGGGGGATTGGCACTGAAGCTTTCTTT,CASQRGIGTEAFF
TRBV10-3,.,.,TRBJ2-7,TGTGCCATCAGTGAGTCGCGTCGGGGTTCCTTATACGAGCAGTACTTC,CAISESRRGSLYEQYF
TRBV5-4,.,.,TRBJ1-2,TGTGCCAGCAGCACCCGGCAAAGGGCGGGGTATGGCTACACCTTC,CASSTRQRAGYGYTF
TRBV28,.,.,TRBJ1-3,TGTGCCAGCAGTTTGGCCGCAGAAACTGGAAACACCATATATTTT,CASSLAAETGNTIYF
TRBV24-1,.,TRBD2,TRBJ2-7,TGTGCCACCGGTACCGGGACTAGCGGGAGTTTCGGCTCCTACGAGCAGTACTTC,CATGTGTSGSFGSYEQYF
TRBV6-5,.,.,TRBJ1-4,TGTGCCAGCACTCAGGATTCTAATGAAAAACTGTTTTTT,CASTQDSNEKLFF
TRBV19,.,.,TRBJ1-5,TGTGCCAGTAGTGGAGGGCTACTCAGCCAGCCCCAGCATTTT,CASSGGLLSQPQHF
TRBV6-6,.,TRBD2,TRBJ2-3,TGTGCCAGCAGTTACTTGACTAGCGGGAACACAGATACGCAGTATTTT,CASSYLTSGNTDTQYF
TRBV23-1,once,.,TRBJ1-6,TGCGCCAGCAGTCACCCCAAGGACAGCGCGAGCTCCTATAATTCACCCCTCCACTTT,CASSHPKDSASSYNSPLHF
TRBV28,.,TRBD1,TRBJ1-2,TGTGCCAGCAGTGCGCCGGGACAGGGCTATGGCTACACCTTC,CASSAPGQGYGYTF
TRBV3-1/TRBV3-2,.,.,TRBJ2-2,TGTGCCAGCAGCCATCTGGCAACCGGGGAGCTGTTTTTT,CASSHLATGELFF
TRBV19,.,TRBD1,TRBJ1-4,TGTGCCAGTACTGACAGGGGGCCTGGTGAAAAACTGTTTTTT,CASTDRGPGEKLFF
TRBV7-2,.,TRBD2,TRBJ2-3,TGTGCCAGCAGCGTTAAAGGGGGACTAGCGGGGGGAAAAGATACGCAGTATTTT,CASSVKGGLAGGKDTQYF
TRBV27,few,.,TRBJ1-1,TGTGCCACCTCTTCTCCAGGAATGAACACTGAAGCTTTCTTT,CATSSPGMNTEAFF
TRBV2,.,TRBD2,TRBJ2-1,TGTGCCAGCAGGGAGAGCGGGGGGGCTTACAATGAGCAGTTCTTC,CASRESGGAYNEQFF
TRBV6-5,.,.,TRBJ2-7,TGTGCCAGCAGCCTCGCTAGCGACCCCACCTACGAGCAGTACTTC,CASSLASDPTYEQYF
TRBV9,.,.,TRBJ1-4,TGTGCCAGCAGCGTAGCTCCCGGGGGGCTGACCTCTAATGAAAAACTGTTTTTT,CASSVAPGGLTSNEKLFF
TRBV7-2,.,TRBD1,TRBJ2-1,TGTGCCAGCAGCTTGGACAGGGGGCGCAATGAGCAGTTCTTC,CASSLDRGRNEQFF